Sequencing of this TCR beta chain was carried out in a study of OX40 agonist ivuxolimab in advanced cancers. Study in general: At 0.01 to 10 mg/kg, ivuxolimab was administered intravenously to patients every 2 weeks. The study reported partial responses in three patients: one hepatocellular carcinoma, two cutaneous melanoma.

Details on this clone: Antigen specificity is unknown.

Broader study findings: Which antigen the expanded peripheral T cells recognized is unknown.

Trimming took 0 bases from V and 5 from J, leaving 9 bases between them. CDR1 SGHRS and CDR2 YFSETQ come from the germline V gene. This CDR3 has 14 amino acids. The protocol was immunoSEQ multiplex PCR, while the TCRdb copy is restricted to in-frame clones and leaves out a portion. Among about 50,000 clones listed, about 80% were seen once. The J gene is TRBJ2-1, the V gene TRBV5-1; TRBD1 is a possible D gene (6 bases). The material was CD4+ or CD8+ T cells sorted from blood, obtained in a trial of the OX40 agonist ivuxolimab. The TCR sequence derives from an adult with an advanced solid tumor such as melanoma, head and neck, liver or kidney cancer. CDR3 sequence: CASSLDRADNEQFF. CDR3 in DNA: TGCGCCAGCAGCTTGGACAGGGCGGACAATGAGCAGTTCTTC.